These 21 T cell receptor beta chains were sequenced from one sample in a study of patients and donors after allogeneic stem cell transplantation. One entry per CDR3 protein, called by TCRdb with MiXCR from the RT-PCR reads. The repertoire includes roughly 41,000 distinct CDR3 sequences, 25% to 40% of them detected once, and 72% sits in the top ten. The sequenced material came from blood, either unsorted or a sorted T cell fraction (not recorded which). The origin of the receptors is a human donor who was either an allogeneic HSCT recipient or a stem cell or donor lymphocyte infusion donor (not recorded which). It is not recorded whose cells these are; they may come from a transplant donor.

This chain uses TRBV7-8 with TRBJ2-3; D remains ambiguous. The length of the CDR3 is 11 residues. Trimming shortened V by 0 bases and J by 14 bases, and 9 bases separated the two germline ends. From germline, CDR1 is SGHVS and CDR2 FQNEAQ. The CDR3 region is CASSLAGLWYF. The CDR3 DNA reads TGTGCCAGCAGCTTAGCGGGCCTGTGGTATTTT.

This clonotype was picked up a small number of times. V and J are TRBV4-3 and TRBJ1-2; D ambiguous. The CDR3 is made up of 14 amino acids. V lost 0 bases and J 2 bases, leaving 7 bases between the germline ends. Germline V lookup: CDR1 LGHNA, CDR2 YSLEER. This CDR3 is CASSQEPGNYGYTF. The CDR3 DNA sequence: TGCGCCAGCAGCCAAGAGCCAGGAAACTATGGCTACACCTTC.

This clonotype was counted once. The chain has TRBV9 and TRBJ2-7, with D possibly being TRBD2 (6 bases). This CDR3 comprises 15 residues. Germline assignment: CDR1 SGDLS and CDR2 YYNGEE. The V gene lost 0 bases and the J gene lost 11 bases, with 21 bases spanning the gap. The CDR3 reads CASSVGETGASQKYF. CDR3 coding DNA: TGTGCCAGCAGCGTAGGAGAAACGGGAGCCAGCCAGAAGTACTTC.

Regarding this clonotype: The junction shows a germline mismatch at one end, possibly a read error. The genes are TRBV27 and TRBJ2-3; no clear D. The CDR3 totals 14 residues. Germline V gene lookup returns CDR1 MNHEY and CDR2 SMNVEV (reference sequence). CDR3 residues: CAGSYRRSTDTQYF. CDR3 in DNA: TGTGCCGGCAGTTACAGAAGAAGCACAGATACGCAGTATTTT.

The chain joins TRBV7-2 to TRBJ1-2; a possible D gene is TRBD1 (6 bases). This CDR3 is built from 14 residues. Germline loops: CDR1 SGHTA, CDR2 FQGNSA. The ends were cut back, 3 bases at V and 5 bases at J, with 13 bases in the middle. CDR3 sequence reads: CASSLRRGDYGYTF. The CDR3 nucleotides are TGTGCCAGCAGCTTGAGGAGGGGGGATTATGGCTACACCTTC.

This clonotype was observed a handful of times. This chain uses TRBV13 with TRBJ1-2; D is unresolved. Germline loops: CDR1 PRHDT, CDR2 FYEKMQ (reference sequence). V lost 8 bases to trimming and J lost 6 bases, with 25 bases between them. CDR3 length equals 16 residues. The CDR3 reads CASRPYWMRSRNGYTF. As DNA, the CDR3 is TGTGCCAGCCGCCCTTATTGGATGCGGAGTCGGAATGGCTACACCTTC. Full variable domain (missing parts from reference TRBV13 and TRBJ1-2): AAGVIQSPRHLIKEKRETATLKCYPIPRHDTVYWYQQGPGQDPQFLISFYEKMQSDKGSIPDRFSAQQFSDYHSELNMSSLELGDSALYFCASRPYWMRSRNGYTFGSGTRLTVV.

The CDR3 nucleotides are TGTGCCAGCAGGATGGGACAGGGGGCGGAAAATGAGCAGTTCTTC. This gives the protein CASRMGQGAENEQFF. The V gene is TRBV6-6, the J gene TRBJ2-1, with TRBD1 matching over 12 bases. The germline V gene has CDR1 MNHNY and CDR2 SVGAGI (reference sequence). CDR3 size: 15 residues. V lost 6 bases to trimming and J lost 7 bases; unmatched junction nucleotides: 7.

The V and J genes are TRBV6-5 and TRBJ2-5, with D unclear. The CDR3 totals 13 residues. Trimming removed 6 bases from V and 2 bases from J, with 10 bases in between. CDR1 is MNHEY, CDR2 SVGAGI, per germline. CDR3 sequence (DNA): TGTGCCAGCAGCCAGGACGGACAAGAGACCCAGTACTTC. Translating it yields CASSQDGQETQYF.

In this sample, this clonotype turned up a few times. The chain couples TRBV9 to TRBJ2-7; TRBD2 matches 10 bases. With V trimmed by 3 bases and J by 2 bases, 5 bases remained unmatched. CDR1 and CDR2 (germline): SGDLS, YYNGEE. This CDR3 has 15 amino acids. The CDR3 bases are TGTGCCAGCAGCGACGGGACTAGCGAGGCCTACGAGCAGTACTTC. This encodes CASSDGTSEAYEQYF.

This clonotype has ten or more counts. The V and J genes are TRBV28 and TRBJ1-1; possible D gene TRBD1, 6 bases. This CDR3 is built from 13 residues. The germline V and J ends were trimmed by 9 bases and 1 base, with 12 bases remaining between them. Germline V gene data show CDR1 as MDHEN and CDR2 as SYDVKM. This chain's CDR3 is CASEWGRNTEAFF. The CDR3 DNA is TGTGCCAGTGAATGGGGGCGGAACACTGAAGCTTTCTTT.

CDR3 loop: CASSQSWSQGWNQPQHF. CDR3 coding DNA: TGTGCCAGCAGCCAATCGTGGTCGCAGGGTTGGAATCAGCCCCAGCATTTT. The V and J genes are TRBV16 and TRBJ1-5; D possibly corresponds to TRBD1 (5 bases). Germline CDR1 and CDR2: KGHSY and FQNENV. Trimming removed 0 bases from V and 4 bases from J, with 16 bases in between. This CDR3 comprises 17 residues.

The chain combines TRBV4-2 with TRBJ2-3, with 8 positions matching TRBD1. V shed 2 bases and J 4 bases; nucleotides not matched to a gene: 11. There are 17 residues in the CDR3. Germline V gives CDR1 LGHNA, CDR2 YNFKEQ. CDR3 DNA: TGTGCCAGCAGCCAAACCGCCAGGGGGCGTGGCGCAGATACGCAGTATTTT. Translating it yields CASSQTARGRGADTQYF.

A few counts support this clonotype. This sequence joins TRBV29-1 and TRBJ1-4; D possibly corresponds to TRBD1 (5 bases). Germline lookup yields CDR1 SQVTM and CDR2 ANQGSEA. The CDR3 extends over 12 amino acids. Trimming left V 4 bases short and J 6 bases short, with 9 bases between. The CDR3 coding sequence is TGCAGCGTTGGGGGGACCCATGAAAAACTGTTTTTT. It translates to CSVGGTHEKLFF.

This clonotype came up a few times. The chain couples TRBV12-3 or TRBV12-4 to TRBJ2-7, with 10 bases that match TRBD2. The CDR3 length is 14 residues. J gave up 5 bases and V 3 bases, and 4 bases lay outside the gene matches. The CDR3 reads CASSFLLAGDEQYF. As DNA, the CDR3 is TGTGCCAGCAGTTTTCTTCTAGCGGGAGACGAGCAGTACTTC.

The rearrangement links TRBV7-2 to TRBJ1-6; 11 nucleotides agree with TRBD1. The length of the CDR3 is 14 residues. Trimming at V came to 4 bases and at J to 10 bases, leaving 3 bases not matched to a gene. Germline CDR1 SGHTA, CDR2 FQGNSA. The CDR3 DNA reads TGTGCCAGCAGCTCGGACAGGGGGCAATCACCCCTCCACTTT. This encodes CASSSDRGQSPLHF.

This clonotype was recorded many times. The V call is TRBV7-6, the J call TRBJ1-1, with 7 bases fitting TRBD1. The CDR3 totals 15 residues. Germline V lookup: CDR1 SGHVS, CDR2 FNYEAQ. V shed 6 bases and J 4 bases; nucleotides not matched to a gene: 11. CDR3: CASRPDPGGGTEAFF. Here the CDR3 DNA reads TGTGCCAGCAGACCCGATCCAGGGGGGGGCACTGAAGCTTTCTTT.

The gene calls are TRBV29-1 and TRBJ2-3, with 12 positions matching TRBD2. The CDR3 is 18 amino acids. CDR1 is SQVTM and CDR2 is ANQGSEA in the germline V gene. Germline trimming cut 0 bases from V and 7 bases from J; bases unmatched to any gene: 14. CDR3 DNA sequence: TGCAGCGTTGAAGATGGGCTAGCGGGAGGGCCTCCTTCTAATACGCAGTATTTT. Protein product: CSVEDGLAGGPPSNTQYF.

The rearrangement joins TRBV5-6 to TRBJ2-3, with 8 bases lining up with TRBD1. This CDR3 is 15 amino acids long. In germline, CDR1 is SGHDT, CDR2 YYEEEE. J lost 8 bases, V lost 4 bases, and 12 bases had no gene match. This CDR3 reads CASSVPKRDRGTQYF. As DNA, the CDR3 is TGTGCCAGCAGCGTACCCAAACGAGACAGGGGTACGCAGTATTTT.

This clonotype was observed many times. The junction departs from germline at one end; a sequencing error may be responsible. The J gene is TRBJ1-2, the V gene TRBV4-1, with D maybe TRBD1 (6 bases). CDR1 and CDR2 (germline): MGHRA, YSYEKL. The CDR3 is 14 amino acids. Here the CDR3 reads CASAPGEGYYGYTF. CDR3 sequence (DNA): TGCGCCAGCGCCCCAGGGGAGGGTTACTACGGCTACACCTTC.

The chain couples TRBV29-1 to TRBJ2-1, with 7 bases identical to TRBD1. The V gene end was trimmed by 7 bases and the J gene end by 4 bases; junction bases not matched to a gene: 7. The V gene's germline CDR1 is SQVTM and CDR2 ANQGSEA. The CDR3 extends over 13 amino acids. CDR3 nucleotide sequence: TGCAGCGACCCCGGGACAGCTTACAATGAGCAGTTCTTC. Protein: CSDPGTAYNEQFF.

There are a few counts of this clonotype. V gene TRBV20-1 combines with J gene TRBJ2-3; D remains unclear. Between the trimmed V and J ends, which lost 0 bases and 8 bases, there was a span of 15 bases. From germline, CDR1 is DFQATT and CDR2 SNEGSKA (reference sequence). CDR3 length equals 14 residues. The CDR3 DNA is TGCAGTGCTAGAGAACCACCGGGCGGAGCTACGCAGTATTTT. It is translated as CSAREPPGGATQYF.